The rows below give T cell receptor beta chains drawn from one sample of a study of OX40 agonist ivuxolimab in advanced cancers. Sequencing used immunoSEQ multiplex PCR; TCRdb keeps in-frame clones, though not all of them. The top ten clones hold around 1.6% of a sample with 87,000 or so clones, around nine tenths of them seen once. The sequencing here drew on CD4+ or CD8+ T cells sorted from blood, taken in a trial of the OX40 agonist ivuxolimab. The receptors derive from an adult with an advanced solid tumor such as melanoma, head and neck, liver or kidney cancer. The CDR3 runs from the conserved cysteine through the conserved F or W. A D gene is named only where the DNA matches it firmly. Part of the rows lack a size; the others show once, few, many or a class for expanded clones.

abundance	d_gene	v_gene	j_gene	CDR3nt	CDR3aa
.	TRBD2	TRBV10-3	TRBJ2-3	TGTGCCATCGGGGGGACTAGCGGGAGTAAAACAGATACGCAGTATTTT	CAIGGTSGSKTDTQYF
.	.	TRBV7-8	TRBJ2-5	TGTGCCAGCAGCTTAGTCTTCGCAGAGACCCAGTACTTC	CASSLVFAETQYF
.	TRBD1	TRBV5-1	TRBJ1-3	TGCGCCAGCAGCGCCCGGGACAGGGACTCTGGAAACACCATATATTTT	CASSARDRDSGNTIYF
.	.	TRBV2	TRBJ1-3	TGTGCCAGCAGTGACGGACGGACCTCTGGAAACACCATATATTTT	CASSDGRTSGNTIYF
.	TRBD2	TRBV11-2	TRBJ2-7	TGTGCCAGCAGCTTAGAAGGCTATGGGACTAGCGGGAGAGGCGAGCAGTACTTC	CASSLEGYGTSGRGEQYF
.	TRBD2	TRBV5-4	TRBJ2-5	TGTGCCACCTCAAGTCAGGCGGGGGGGCAAGAGACCCAGTACTTC	CATSSQAGGQETQYF
.	TRBD1	TRBV15	TRBJ2-1	TGTGCCACCAGCAGAGGGTGGACAGGGGGCATAGTCAATGAGCAGTTCTTC	CATSRGWTGGIVNEQFF
.	.	TRBV11-2	TRBJ2-7	TGTGCCAGCAGCTGGGGAACAGGGTCTTCTGGCGAGCAGTACTTC	CASSWGTGSSGEQYF
.	.	TRBV9	TRBJ2-3	TGTGCCAGCAGCGGCGTAGGGGGGCCCGGCGATACGCAGTATTTT	CASSGVGGPGDTQYF
once	.	TRBV15	TRBJ2-1	TGTGCCACCAGCCTCACACCCGGACAGTCCTACAATGAGCAGTTCTTC	CATSLTPGQSYNEQFF
once	TRBD1	TRBV5-1	TRBJ1-2	TGCGCCAGCAGCCGGGCGGGACAGGGGTATGGCTACACCTTC	CASSRAGQGYGYTF
.	.	TRBV5-1	TRBJ2-7	TGCGCCAGCAGCTTTAGCGGAGCAGCCTACGAGCAGTACTTC	CASSFSGAAYEQYF
.	.	TRBV18	TRBJ1-3	TGTGCCAGCTCACCAAGGGAGGGGAAATCTGGAAACACCATATATTTT	CASSPREGKSGNTIYF
once	TRBD2	TRBV4-3	TRBJ2-1	TGCGCCAGCAGCCAGGCTAGGACTAGCGGGAGTTGGAATGAGCAGTTCTTC	CASSQARTSGSWNEQFF
few	TRBD1	TRBV5-1	TRBJ1-3	TGCGCCAGCAGCCTCCCTAGGGACAGGCCATCTGGAAACACCATATATTTT	CASSLPRDRPSGNTIYF
.	.	TRBV2	TRBJ2-1	TGTGCCAGCAGTAAGCTAGCGATCAGGGATGAGCAGTTCTTC	CASSKLAIRDEQFF
.	TRBD1	TRBV29-1	TRBJ1-1	TGCAGCGTCGACAGGGGGCGGACTGAAGCTTTCTTT	CSVDRGRTEAFF
once	TRBD1	TRBV7-2	TRBJ2-5	TGTGCCAGCAGCGTGGGACAGGGGCACGAGACCCAGTACTTC	CASSVGQGHETQYF
.	TRBD2	TRBV7-3	TRBJ2-2	TGTGCCAGCAGCTTAAACGTAGCGGGGGCCCACACCGGGGAGCTGTTTTTT	CASSLNVAGAHTGELFF
.	.	TRBV18	TRBJ2-7	TGTGCCAGCTCACCTTCCAGGAGCTCCTACGAGCAGTACTTC	CASSPSRSSYEQYF
.	.	TRBV25-1	TRBJ2-1	TGTGCCAGCAGTTTGTTCGGAGGGGATGAGCAGTTCTTC	CASSLFGGDEQFF
.	.	TRBV7-9	TRBJ2-7	TGTGCCAGCAGCCCCTCCGGGTACGAGCAGTACTTC	CASSPSGYEQYF
.	.	TRBV7-2	TRBJ2-3	TGTGCCAGCAGCAACGGACTCATCACAGATACGCAGTATTTT	CASSNGLITDTQYF
.	TRBD1	TRBV6-5	TRBJ1-1	TGTGCCAGCAGTTACCGACAGGGGCTGACTTTCTTT	CASSYRQGLTFF
.	.	TRBV5-1	TRBJ2-4	TGCGCCAGCAGCCGGACCGGACCCGAAAACATTCAGTACTTC	CASSRTGPENIQYF
.	TRBD2	TRBV28	TRBJ2-2	TGTGCCAGCAGTTTATATCTAGCGGAGACAACCGGGGAGCTGTTTTTT	CASSLYLAETTGELFF
.	.	TRBV14	TRBJ1-2	TGTGCCAGCAGCCAAGACAACAGTAACTATGGCTACACCTTC	CASSQDNSNYGYTF
once	TRBD2	TRBV5-6	TRBJ2-2	TGTGCCAGCAGCTCCGGACTAGCGACCACCGGGGAGCTGTTTTTT	CASSSGLATTGELFF
.	TRBD1	TRBV6-5	TRBJ2-3	TGTGCCAGCAGTTTTACAGGGGGTGATACGCAGTATTTT	CASSFTGGDTQYF
.	TRBD2	TRBV4-1	TRBJ2-7	TGCGCCAGCAGCCAAGGCTCAGCGGGAGGCTTCGAGCAGTACTTC	CASSQGSAGGFEQYF
.	TRBD2	TRBV7-2	TRBJ2-4	TGTGCCAGCAGCCCCGGCGGGAGCGCCGAAAACATTCAGTACTTC	CASSPGGSAENIQYF
.	TRBD2	TRBV19	TRBJ2-3	TGTGCCAGTAGTATCGGGGCTAGCGGGGGCACAGATACGCAGTATTTT	CASSIGASGGTDTQYF
.	TRBD2	TRBV27	TRBJ2-7	TGTGCCAGCAGTTTATCGTCTAGCGGGAGTGTCGCTGGCGAGCAGTACTTC	CASSLSSSGSVAGEQYF
few	.	TRBV7-8	TRBJ2-5	TGTGCCAGCAGCTCGGTTGGGGGCGTTTCGGAGACCCAGTACTTC	CASSSVGGVSETQYF
.	TRBD1	TRBV5-4	TRBJ2-7	TGTGCCAGCAGCCAAAGACAGGGTAGGGTATACGAGCAGTACTTC	CASSQRQGRVYEQYF
.	.	TRBV11-3	TRBJ2-1	TGTGCCAGCAGCCTCGGGACAAATGTCGATGAGCAGTTCTTC	CASSLGTNVDEQFF
.	TRBD2	TRBV9	TRBJ2-2	TGTGCCAGCAGCGTAGCTTCGGGGGGGAACACCGGGGAGCTGTTTTTT	CASSVASGGNTGELFF
.	TRBD2	TRBV5-1	TRBJ2-5	TGCGCCAGCAGCTTGGCCTCGCTAGCGGGGGCCCAAGAGACCCAGTACTTC	CASSLASLAGAQETQYF
.	.	TRBV7-3	TRBJ1-1	TGTGCCAGCAGCCGTGGGCAGGAAGCTTTCTTT	CASSRGQEAFF
.	TRBD2	TRBV5-1	TRBJ2-2	TGCGCCAGCAGCTCCCAAGCGGGGGGGCAACGGGGAACCGGGGAGCTGTTTTTT	CASSSQAGGQRGTGELFF
.	TRBD1	TRBV10-3	TRBJ1-1	TGTGCCATCAGTGATTCCGGGACAGGGGGCTTGGGCACTGAAGCTTTCTTT	CAISDSGTGGLGTEAFF